The TCR beta chain described here comes from a study of shared clonotypes between healthy human individuals. Study as a whole: A few men and a couple of women, aged 18 to 49, were donors.

With 7 bases removed from V and 2 bases from J, the gap between germline ends came to 15 bases. Per the germline V gene, CDR1 is MDHEN and CDR2 is SYDVKM. The CDR3 runs to 15 residues. Several immunoSEQ plates received, in even portions, the genomic DNA of each subset. For unsorted PBMC, around 300 ng DNA per replicate equaled some 32,000 T cell genomes. Profiled with immunoSEQ multiplex PCR; TCRdb holds only in-frame clones, not every one. The data show about 490,000 clones, over 65% seen once. The origin of this receptor is a woman aged 40 to 50 in good health. Some clones in this sample may be carry-over from other donors' samples. Sample: PBMCs. This chain joins TRBV28 and TRBJ1-5, with D possibly matching TRBD1 (5 bases). This CDR3 is CASNLGVGGNQPQHF. Written as DNA, the CDR3 is TGTGCCAGCAACCTGGGAGTGGGGGGCAATCAGCCCCAGCATTTT.